The 26 T cell receptor beta chains below were found in one sample sequenced in a study of blood T cell repertoires in COVID-19. TCRdb's table, derived via immunoSEQ multiplex PCR, lists solely in-frame clones and lacks some. The sample contains 300,000 to 350,000 clones, 80% to 95% of which appear only once. Sequenced input: peripheral blood. These receptor sequences come from a woman aged 30 to 39 with COVID-19, enrolled during active disease.

The V gene is TRBV28, the J gene TRBJ1-2; 10 bases are a match to TRBD1. Looked up from germline, CDR1 is MDHEN and CDR2 is SYDVKM. V gave up 6 bases and J gave up 6 bases; unmatched junction bases: 7. The CDR3 covers 14 residues. This CDR3 is CASSPGTGVHGYTF. CDR3 bases: TGTGCCAGCAGCCCGGGGACAGGGGTCCATGGCTACACCTTC.

This chain uses TRBV5-8 with TRBJ1-6, with 9 nucleotides matching TRBD1. J lost 9 bases, V lost 4 bases, and 11 bases had no gene match. The CDR3 extends over 16 amino acids. Germline loops: CDR1 SGHTS, CDR2 YDEGEE. The CDR3: CASSRRGQGLGSPLHF. The CDR3 nucleotides read TGTGCCAGCAGCCGGAGGGGACAGGGATTGGGTTCACCCCTCCACTTT.

This rearrangement joins TRBV9 to TRBJ2-1; the D gene is possibly TRBD2 (5 bases). This CDR3 spans 13 amino acids. Germline loops: CDR1 SGDLS, CDR2 YYNGEE. V was pared by 6 bases and J by 4 bases, with 11 bases between. The CDR3 nucleotides are TGTGCCAGCAAGGGCGGGCGGTACAATGAGCAGTTCTTC. It specifies CASKGGRYNEQFF.

The genes are TRBV7-2 and TRBJ1-5, with D unresolved. The CDR3 length is 15 residues. With 1 base removed from V and 0 bases from J, the gap between germline ends came to 7 bases. Germline lookup yields CDR1 SGHTA and CDR2 FQGNSA. The CDR3 coding sequence is TGTGCCAGCAGCTTAGGTATTTATAGCAATCAGCCCCAGCATTTT. Translating gives CASSLGIYSNQPQHF.

The V and J genes are TRBV12-3 or TRBV12-4 and TRBJ2-7; maybe TRBD1 (6 bases). Between the trimmed V and J ends, which lost 2 bases and 5 bases, there was a span of 10 bases. The CDR3 is 13 residues long. CDR3 in DNA: TGTGCCAGCAGTTTAACAGGGTACAACGAGCAGTACTTC. The encoded protein is CASSLTGYNEQYF.

Worth noting for this clone: This CDR3 is also generated by other DNA sequences in the sample. This chain connects TRBV30 to TRBJ1-5; 8 bases agree with TRBD1. Losses at the gene ends were 3 bases for V and 6 bases for J; bases not matched to a gene: 4. Germline V CDR1 and CDR2: GTSNPN, SVGIG (reference sequence). The CDR3 contains 13 residues. The CDR3 here is CAWSGQGGQPQHF. The CDR3 nucleotides are TGTGCCTGGAGCGGACAGGGTGGTCAGCCCCAGCATTTT.

The chain couples TRBV18 to TRBJ2-5; a weak D match, TRBD2 (6 bases). Germline assignment: CDR1 KGHSH and CDR2 LQKENI. V shed 2 bases and J shed 5 bases, with 15 bases lying between them. CDR3 length equals 15 residues. CDR3 in DNA: TGTGCCAGCTCACCATGGAAGGGTCGGGGGGAGACCCAGTACTTC. Amino acid sequence: CASSPWKGRGETQYF.

CDR3 loop: CATSSLGTDTQYF. In DNA, the CDR3 is TGTGCCACCAGTTCCTTAGGCACAGATACGCAGTATTTT. The chain couples TRBV24-1 to TRBJ2-3, with D unclear. The length of the CDR3 is 13 residues. Germline lookup yields CDR1 KGHDR and CDR2 SFDVKD. Between the trimmed V and J ends, which lost 6 bases and 1 base, there was a span of 7 bases.

V gene TRBV29-1 combines with J gene TRBJ1-2; D may be TRBD1 (6 bases). Trimming removed 4 bases at V and 8 bases at J, with 11 bases between. The CDR3 has 11 residues. CDR1 SQVTM and CDR2 ANQGSEA come from the germline V gene. CDR3 loop: CSVGQGRGYTF. The CDR3 DNA sequence: TGCAGCGTTGGGCAGGGGAGAGGCTACACCTTC.

The gene calls are TRBV4-1 and TRBJ2-7, with 9 bases aligning to TRBD2. With V trimmed by 1 base and J by 2 bases, 3 bases remained unmatched. This CDR3 region has 15 residues. Germline V gives CDR1 MGHRA, CDR2 YSYEKL. The CDR3: CASSQGASGTYEQYF. For the CDR3, the DNA is TGCGCCAGCAGCCAAGGGGCTAGCGGGACCTACGAGCAGTACTTC.

V gene TRBV6-6 combines with J gene TRBJ1-1; D may be TRBD1 (6 bases). V was cut by 5 bases and J by 4 bases, with 11 bases left in between. Germline CDR1 MNHNY, CDR2 SVGAGI (reference sequence). This CDR3 is 13 amino acids long. The CDR3 sequence is CASSRGQGTEAFF. CDR3 in DNA: TGTGCCAGCAGTCGGGGGCAGGGCACTGAAGCTTTCTTT.

V usage is TRBV3-1 (or the pseudogene TRBV3-2) and J usage is TRBJ2-1; the match to TRBD2 covers 10 bases. Germline-derived CDR1 and CDR2 are LGHDT and YNNKEL (reference sequence). Trimming at V came to 4 bases and at J to 2 bases, leaving 2 bases not matched to a gene. This CDR3 contains 15 residues. The CDR3 protein is CASSPSGSAYNEQFF. Written as DNA, the CDR3 is TGTGCCAGCAGCCCTAGCGGGAGTGCCTACAATGAGCAGTTCTTC.

This clone was observed a few times. J is TRBJ1-3 and V is TRBV9; 10 positions match TRBD1. In germline, CDR1 is SGDLS, CDR2 YYNGEE. CDR3 length: 16 residues. The V segment lost 3 bases and the J segment 4 bases; nucleotides outside the gene matches: 7. The CDR3, as DNA: TGTGCCAGCAGCGCACGACAGGGGGCGGAAGGAAACACCATATATTTT. As protein: CASSARQGAEGNTIYF.

The rearrangement joins TRBV6-2 or TRBV6-3 to TRBJ1-2; TRBD1 matches at 8 bases. With V trimmed by 6 bases and J by 4 bases, 4 bases remained unmatched. The CDR3 has 13 residues. Germline V CDR1 and CDR2: MNHEY, SVGEGT. CDR3: CASSGQGGYGYTF. Written as DNA, the CDR3 is TGTGCCAGCAGCGGACAGGGAGGCTATGGCTACACCTTC.

This chain links TRBV28 with TRBJ1-3; unclear D gene. The germline V gene has CDR1 MDHEN and CDR2 SYDVKM. The CDR3 totals 14 residues. V gave up 6 bases and J gave up 0 bases, with 9 bases separating them. CDR3 sequence: CASSPSNSGNTIYF. The CDR3 bases are TGTGCCAGCAGCCCATCTAACTCTGGAAACACCATATATTTT.

The chain couples TRBV18 to TRBJ1-5; 9 nucleotides match TRBD1. Germline lookup yields CDR1 KGHSH and CDR2 LQKENI. There are 15 residues in the CDR3. With V trimmed by 3 bases and J by 6 bases, 6 bases remained unmatched. CDR3 protein: CASSPLGQGSQPQHF. The CDR3 DNA sequence: TGTGCCAGCTCACCCCTGGGACAGGGTAGTCAGCCCCAGCATTTT.

The rearrangement joins TRBV28 to TRBJ2-7, with 8 bases identical to TRBD2. In germline, CDR1 is MDHEN, CDR2 SYDVKM. This CDR3 contains 14 residues. V trimming: 3 bases; J trimming: 3 bases; junction bases outside the gene matches: 4. The CDR3 spells CASSFKRELYEQYF. The CDR3, as DNA: TGTGCCAGCAGTTTCAAGCGGGAGCTCTACGAGCAGTACTTC. The entire variable domain, with the rest obtained from reference TRBV28 and TRBJ2-7, is as follows: DVKVTQSSRYLVKRTGEKVFLECVQDMDHENMFWYRQDPGLGLRLIYFSYDVKMKEKGDIPEGYSVSREKKERFSLILESASTNQTSMYLCASSFKRELYEQYFGPGTRLTVT.

J is TRBJ2-1 and V is TRBV27; possibly TRBD2 for D (6 bases). Germline-derived CDR1 and CDR2 are MNHEY and SMNVEV (reference sequence). The CDR3 is made up of 13 amino acids. V was clipped by 3 bases and J by 8 bases, with 11 bases between them. The CDR3 DNA reads TGTGCCAGCAGTTTGCCCGGGAGCGATGAGCAGTTCTTC. Translating it yields CASSLPGSDEQFF.

V gene TRBV4-3 combines with J gene TRBJ1-2; 8 nucleotides match TRBD1. The germline V gene encodes CDR1 LGHNA and CDR2 YSLEER. The CDR3 loop spans 15 amino acids. J was trimmed by 0 bases and V by 1 base; bases with no gene match: 1. CDR3 loop: CASSQAGGPNYGYTF. CDR3 DNA: TGCGCCAGCAGCCAAGCAGGGGGCCCTAACTATGGCTACACCTTC.

V and J are TRBV7-3 and TRBJ2-2, with D tentatively TRBD2 (6 bases). Germline lookup yields CDR1 SGHTA and CDR2 FQGTGA. V was clipped by 6 bases and J by 4 bases, with 15 bases between them. The CDR3 length is 15 residues. The CDR3 loop reads CASSMRGVGTGELFF. For the CDR3, the DNA is TGTGCCAGCAGTATGCGGGGAGTGGGCACCGGGGAGCTGTTTTTT.

This chain connects TRBV24-1 to TRBJ2-5; the D gene is possibly TRBD2 (6 bases). The CDR3 loop spans 16 amino acids. With 2 bases removed from V and 1 base from J, the gap between germline ends came to 13 bases. Germline CDR1 reads KGHDR; CDR2 reads SFDVKD. CDR3 loop: CATSDSASDPQETQYF. The DNA for the CDR3 is TGTGCCACCAGTGATTCCGCTAGCGACCCCCAAGAGACCCAGTACTTC.

The V call is TRBV29-1, the J call TRBJ2-1; 12 nucleotides agree with TRBD2. The germline V gene encodes CDR1 SQVTM and CDR2 ANQGSEA. The junction had 12 bases not matched to a gene; V was cut back by 7 bases and J by 8 bases. The CDR3 is made up of 15 amino acids. The CDR3 sequence is CSAPGGLAGTHEQFF. The CDR3 DNA reads as TGCAGCGCTCCCGGTGGACTAGCGGGAACCCATGAGCAGTTCTTC.

The chain carries TRBV13 and TRBJ1-4, with 8 bases fitting TRBD1. The CDR3 consists of 16 residues. Germline assignment: CDR1 PRHDT and CDR2 FYEKMQ (reference sequence). Trimming removed 5 bases from V and 4 bases from J; junction bases left unmatched: 9. DNA for the CDR3: TGTGCCAGCAGCCCCGGACAGGGAGGATTTAATGAAAAACTGTTTTTT. Amino acids: CASSPGQGGFNEKLFF.

The V call is TRBV2, the J call TRBJ2-1, with TRBD1 matching over 12 bases. V lost 7 bases to trimming and J lost 7 bases; unmatched junction nucleotides: 8. This CDR3 contains 15 residues. Germline values: CDR1 SNHLY, CDR2 FYNNEI. The CDR3 nucleotides read TGTGCCAGCACCCGGGACAGGGGGCTGGGAAATGAGCAGTTCTTC. This codes for CASTRDRGLGNEQFF.

V gene TRBV10-3 combines with J gene TRBJ1-2; 8 bases fit TRBD1. CDR1 and CDR2 from the germline V gene are ENHRY and SYGVKD. The V segment lost 6 bases and the J segment 6 bases; nucleotides outside the gene matches: 6. CDR3 length: 13 residues. This CDR3 is CAISATGADGYTF. CDR3 DNA sequence: TGTGCCATCAGCGCGACAGGGGCGGATGGCTACACCTTC.

The chain is built from TRBV5-1 and TRBJ1-5, with a possible D match to TRBD1 (5 bases). Per germline, CDR1 SGHRS and CDR2 YFSETQ. Deletions cut 1 base from V and 4 bases from J, with 6 bases between. This CDR3 comprises 13 residues. This CDR3 reads CASSLQGNQPQHF. The CDR3 region has the DNA TGCGCCAGCAGCTTGCAGGGAAATCAGCCCCAGCATTTT.